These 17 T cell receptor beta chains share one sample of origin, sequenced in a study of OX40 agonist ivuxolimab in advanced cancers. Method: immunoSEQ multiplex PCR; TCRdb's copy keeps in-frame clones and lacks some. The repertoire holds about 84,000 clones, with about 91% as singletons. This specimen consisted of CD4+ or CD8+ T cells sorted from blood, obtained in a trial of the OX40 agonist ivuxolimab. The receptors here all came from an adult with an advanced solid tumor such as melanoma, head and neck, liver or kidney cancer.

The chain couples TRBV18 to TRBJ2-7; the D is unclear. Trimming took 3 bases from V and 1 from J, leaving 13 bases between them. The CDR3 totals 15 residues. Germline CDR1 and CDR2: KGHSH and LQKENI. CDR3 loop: CASSPERRLSYEQYV. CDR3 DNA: TGTGCCAGCTCACCTGAACGCCGCCTATCCTACGAGCAGTACGTC.

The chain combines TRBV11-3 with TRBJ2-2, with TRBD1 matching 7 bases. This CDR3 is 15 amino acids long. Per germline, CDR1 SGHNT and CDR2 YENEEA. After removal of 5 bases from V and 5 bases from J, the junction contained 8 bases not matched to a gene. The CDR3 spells CASSGRGSRTGELFF. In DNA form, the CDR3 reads TGTGCCAGCAGCGGCAGGGGGAGTAGGACCGGGGAGCTGTTTTTT.

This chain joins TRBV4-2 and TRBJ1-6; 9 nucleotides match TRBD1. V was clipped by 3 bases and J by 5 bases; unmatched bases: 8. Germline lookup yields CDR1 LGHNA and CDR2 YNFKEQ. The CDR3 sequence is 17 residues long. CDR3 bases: TGTGCCAGCAGCCAGGTACAGGGGGCGCGGAATAATTCACCCCTCCACTTT. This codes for CASSQVQGARNNSPLHF.

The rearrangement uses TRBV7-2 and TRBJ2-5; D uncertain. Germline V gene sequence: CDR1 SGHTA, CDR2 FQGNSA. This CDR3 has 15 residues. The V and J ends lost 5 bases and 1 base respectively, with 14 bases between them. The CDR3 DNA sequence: TGTGCCAGCAGCCTTGAAATAAGGGCCCAAGAGACCCAGTACTTC. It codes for CASSLEIRAQETQYF.

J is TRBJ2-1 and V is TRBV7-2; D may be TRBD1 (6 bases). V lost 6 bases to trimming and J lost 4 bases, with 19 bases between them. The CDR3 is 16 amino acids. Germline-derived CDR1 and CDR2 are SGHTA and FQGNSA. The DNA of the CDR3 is TGTGCCAGCAGTCTAAGGCTAGTAGGGGGATACAATGAGCAGTTCTTC. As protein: CASSLRLVGGYNEQFF.

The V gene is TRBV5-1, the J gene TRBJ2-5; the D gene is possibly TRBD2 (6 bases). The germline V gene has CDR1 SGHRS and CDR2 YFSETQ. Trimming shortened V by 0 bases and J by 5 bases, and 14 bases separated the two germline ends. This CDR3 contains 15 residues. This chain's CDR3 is CASSLATSPGETQYF. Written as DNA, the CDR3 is TGCGCCAGCAGCTTGGCCACTAGCCCTGGGGAGACCCAGTACTTC.

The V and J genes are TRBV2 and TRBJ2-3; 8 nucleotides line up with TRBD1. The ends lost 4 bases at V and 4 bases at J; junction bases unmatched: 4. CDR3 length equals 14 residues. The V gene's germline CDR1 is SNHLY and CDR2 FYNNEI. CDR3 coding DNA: TGTGCCAGCAGTGCCGACAGGGGCCCAGATACGCAGTATTTT. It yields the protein CASSADRGPDTQYF.

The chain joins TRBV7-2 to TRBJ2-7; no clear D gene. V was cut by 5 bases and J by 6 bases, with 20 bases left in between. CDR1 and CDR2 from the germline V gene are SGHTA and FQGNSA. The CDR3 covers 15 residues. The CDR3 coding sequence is TGTGCCAGCAGCCCAGACGGGCAGCCCGTCCGCGAGCAGTACGTC. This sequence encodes CASSPDGQPVREQYV.

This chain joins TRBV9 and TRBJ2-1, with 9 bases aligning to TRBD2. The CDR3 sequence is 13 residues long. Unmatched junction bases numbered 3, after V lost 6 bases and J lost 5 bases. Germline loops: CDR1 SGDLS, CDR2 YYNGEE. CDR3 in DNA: TGTGCCAGCAACCGCGGGGGGGACAATGAGCAGTTCTTC. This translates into CASNRGGDNEQFF.

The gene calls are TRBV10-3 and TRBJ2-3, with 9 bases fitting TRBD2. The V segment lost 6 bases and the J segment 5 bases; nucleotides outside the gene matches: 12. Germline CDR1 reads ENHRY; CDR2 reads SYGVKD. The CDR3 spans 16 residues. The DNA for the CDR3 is TGTGCCATCAGCCGAATAGCGGGGGCCCGGATAGATACGCAGTATTTT. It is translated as CAISRIAGARIDTQYF.

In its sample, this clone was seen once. CDR3 DNA: TGTGCCAGCAGTGCACTAGCCCCAGAGACCCAGTACTTC. This sequence encodes CASSALAPETQYF. V gene TRBV2 combines with J gene TRBJ2-5, with D tentatively TRBD2 (6 bases). Germline V gene lookup returns CDR1 SNHLY and CDR2 FYNNEI. V lost 4 bases, J lost 4 bases, and 10 bases lay in between. This CDR3 comprises 13 residues.

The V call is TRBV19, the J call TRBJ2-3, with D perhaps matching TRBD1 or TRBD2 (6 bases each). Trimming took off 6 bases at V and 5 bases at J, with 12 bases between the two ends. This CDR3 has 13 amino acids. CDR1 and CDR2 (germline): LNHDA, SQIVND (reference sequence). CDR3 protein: CASRLGGLDTQYF. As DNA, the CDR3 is TGTGCCAGTAGACTAGGGGGGCTAGATACGCAGTATTTT.

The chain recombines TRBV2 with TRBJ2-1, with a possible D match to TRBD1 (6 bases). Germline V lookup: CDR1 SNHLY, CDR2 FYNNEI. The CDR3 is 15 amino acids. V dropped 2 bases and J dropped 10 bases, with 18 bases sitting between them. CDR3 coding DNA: TGTGCCAGCAGTGAATCGGGGACACCAGGACCGGAGCAGTTCTTC. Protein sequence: CASSESGTPGPEQFF.

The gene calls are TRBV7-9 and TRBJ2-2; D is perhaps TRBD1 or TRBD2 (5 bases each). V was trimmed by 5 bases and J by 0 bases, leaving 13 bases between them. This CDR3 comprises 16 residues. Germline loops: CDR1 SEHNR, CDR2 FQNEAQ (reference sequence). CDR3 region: CASSPDVGANTGELFF. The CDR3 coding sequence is TGTGCCAGCAGCCCAGATGTGGGGGCGAACACCGGGGAGCTGTTTTTT.

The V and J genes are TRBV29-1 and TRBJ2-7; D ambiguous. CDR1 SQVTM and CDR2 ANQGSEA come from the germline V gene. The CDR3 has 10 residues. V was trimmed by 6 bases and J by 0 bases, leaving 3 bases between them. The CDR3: CSVGSYEQYF. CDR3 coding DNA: TGCAGCGTGGGCTCCTACGAGCAGTACTTC.

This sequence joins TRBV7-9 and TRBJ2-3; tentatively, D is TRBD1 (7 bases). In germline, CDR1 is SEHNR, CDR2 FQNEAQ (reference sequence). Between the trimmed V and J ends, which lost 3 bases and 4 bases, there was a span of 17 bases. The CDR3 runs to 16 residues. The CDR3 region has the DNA TGTGCCAGCAGCTTGATGACAGGGAGGATGGCAGATACGCAGTATTTT. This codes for CASSLMTGRMADTQYF.

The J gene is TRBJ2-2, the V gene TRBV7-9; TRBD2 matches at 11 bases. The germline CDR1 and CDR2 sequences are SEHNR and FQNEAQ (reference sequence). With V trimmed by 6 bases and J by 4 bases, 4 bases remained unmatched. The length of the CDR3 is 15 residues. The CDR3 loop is CASSTSGGFTGELFF. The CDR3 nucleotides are TGTGCCAGCAGTACTAGCGGGGGCTTCACCGGGGAGCTGTTTTTT.